This entry is about one TCR beta chain. These data come from a study of blood T cell repertoires in COVID-19. The recovered donors of Cohort 3 showed two negative PCRs, clearance, or symptom resolution. Only in-frame clones appear in the TCRdb table, and some are missing; sequencing was by immunoSEQ multiplex PCR. The table has roughly 250,000 clones, roughly 90% seen once; the top ten hold roughly 8.3%. V gave up 2 bases and J gave up 3 bases; unmatched junction bases: 6. Germline CDR1 and CDR2: MDHEN and SYDVKM. The CDR3 length is 16 residues. The rearrangement uses TRBV28 and TRBJ2-3; 9 bases agree with TRBD1. Input material: PBMCs or T cells enriched from blood (not recorded which). This TCR came from a man aged 35-49 years who had recovered from COVID-19. Here the CDR3 reads CASSLLQGARTDTQYF. The DNA of the CDR3 is TGTGCCAGCAGTTTACTACAGGGGGCGCGAACAGATACGCAGTATTTT.